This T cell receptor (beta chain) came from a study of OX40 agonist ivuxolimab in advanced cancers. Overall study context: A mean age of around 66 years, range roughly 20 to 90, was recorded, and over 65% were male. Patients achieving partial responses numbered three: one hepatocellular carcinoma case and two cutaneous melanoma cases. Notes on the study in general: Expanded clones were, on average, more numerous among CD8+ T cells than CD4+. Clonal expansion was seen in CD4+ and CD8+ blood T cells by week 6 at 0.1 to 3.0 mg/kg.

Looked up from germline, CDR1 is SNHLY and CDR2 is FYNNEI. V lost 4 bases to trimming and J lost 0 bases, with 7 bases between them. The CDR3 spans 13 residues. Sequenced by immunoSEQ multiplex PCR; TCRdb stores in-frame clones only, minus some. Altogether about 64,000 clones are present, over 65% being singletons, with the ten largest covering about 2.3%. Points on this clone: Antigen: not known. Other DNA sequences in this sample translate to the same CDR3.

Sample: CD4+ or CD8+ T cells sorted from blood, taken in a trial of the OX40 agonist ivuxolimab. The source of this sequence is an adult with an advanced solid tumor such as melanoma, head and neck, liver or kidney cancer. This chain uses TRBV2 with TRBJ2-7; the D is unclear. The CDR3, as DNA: TGTGCCAGCAGTGGCGTAGGCTCCTACGAGCAGTACTTC. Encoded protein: CASSGVGSYEQYF.